This passage covers 13 T cell receptor beta chains from one sample sequenced in a study of early T cells in non-severe SARS-CoV-2 infection (TCRdb year 2021). Library construction relied on 5' RACE. The data were produced on a NextSeq 500. The public sequencing data were trimmed at Q25 with fastp and processed into clonotypes with MiXCR by TCRdb, which kept only in-frame beta chains. Every CDR3 protein is listed once, alongside the most common genes and DNA of its rows. In all, the sample holds about 70,000 distinct CDR3 sequences, and around 12% of those were seen once. The ten largest clonotypes hold roughly 15% of the sample. The material was whole blood, obtained at baseline. The receptors derive from an adult who was a healthcare worker with PCR-confirmed SARS-CoV-2 infection or an uninfected control (not recorded which). The donor label of this sample is uncertain.

The chain carries TRBV20-1 and TRBJ2-7; D is possibly TRBD2 (6 bases). The CDR3 extends over 14 amino acids. Germline V CDR1 and CDR2: DFQATT, SNEGSKA (reference sequence). The V end was cut by 2 bases, the J end by 0 bases, with 11 bases between. CDR3 loop: CSARWGGNSYEQYF. The CDR3 DNA reads TGCAGTGCTAGATGGGGAGGAAACTCCTACGAGCAGTACTTC.

This rearrangement joins TRBV29-1 to TRBJ2-3, with D possibly matching TRBD1 (6 bases). Trimming shortened V by 4 bases and J by 0 bases, and 14 bases separated the two germline ends. This CDR3 spans 15 amino acids. CDR1 and CDR2 from the germline V gene are SQVTM and ANQGSEA. The CDR3 coding sequence is TGCAGCGTTGGAGACAGGATCTCTAGCACAGATACGCAGTATTTT. As protein: CSVGDRISSTDTQYF.

The table lists this clonotype with a few counts. The genes are TRBV4-3 and TRBJ1-3; no definite D call. CDR1 and CDR2 (germline): LGHNA, YSLEER. This CDR3 is built from 15 residues. Trimming removed 2 bases from V and 2 bases from J, with 10 bases in between. CDR3 in amino acids: CASSQWERPGNTIYF. In DNA form, the CDR3 reads TGCGCCAGCAGCCAATGGGAACGGCCTGGAAACACCATATATTTT.

The chain couples TRBV5-1 to TRBJ2-1, with D uncertain. CDR3 length: 13 residues. Germline V gives CDR1 SGHRS, CDR2 YFSETQ. V lost 0 bases and J lost 7, with 8 bases in between. CDR3: CASSLANRNEQFF. The CDR3 DNA is TGCGCCAGCAGCTTGGCCAATCGGAATGAGCAGTTCTTC. The full variable domain, its missing parts supplied by reference TRBV5-1 and TRBJ2-1, is KAGVTQTPRYLIKTRGQQVTLSCSPISGHRSVSWYQQTPGQGLQFLFEYFSETQRNKGNFPGRFSGRQFSNSRSEMNVSTLELGDSALYLCASSLANRNEQFFGPGTRLTVL.

In its sample, this clonotype was seen a few times. V is TRBV11-2 and J is TRBJ1-1; tentatively, D is TRBD1 (6 bases). V was cut by 5 bases and J by 5 bases, with 21 bases left in between. The CDR3 consists of 16 residues. Germline CDR1 and CDR2: SGHAT and FQNNGV. In nucleotides, the CDR3 is TGTGCCAGCAGCAAGTCTATATTGGTGGGGGCTACTGAAGCTTTCTTT. It yields the protein CASSKSILVGATEAFF.

The table lists this clonotype with many counts. J is TRBJ2-1 and V is TRBV15; D is possibly TRBD1 or TRBD2 (6 bases each). Trimming cost V 0 bases and J 7 bases, with 19 bases left between them. Looked up from germline, CDR1 is LNHNV and CDR2 is YYDKDF (reference sequence). CDR3 size: 17 residues. DNA for the CDR3: TGTGCCACCAGCAGAGAGGGGGGCAGGGGAGTAGGGAATGAGCAGTTCTTC. The encoded protein is CATSREGGRGVGNEQFF.

The table lists this clonotype with a few counts. This sequence joins TRBV19 and TRBJ1-2, with D unresolved. The germline V gene has CDR1 LNHDA and CDR2 SQIVND (reference sequence). This CDR3 contains 14 residues. V lost 1 base and J 5 bases, leaving 11 bases between the germline ends. The chain's CDR3 is CASSIVRRLYGYTF. The CDR3 nucleotides are TGTGCCAGTAGTATAGTTCGACGCTTGTATGGCTACACCTTC.

This clonotype was observed a few times. This chain links TRBV5-4 with TRBJ2-5, with D possibly TRBD1 on 5 matching bases. The CDR3 totals 12 residues. The ends were cut back, 5 bases at V and 1 base at J, with 6 bases in the middle. CDR1 and CDR2 (germline): SGHNT, YYREEE (reference sequence). CDR3 region: CASSTGQETQYF. The CDR3, as DNA: TGTGCCAGCAGTACAGGCCAAGAGACCCAGTACTTC.

Comment on this clonotype: A single base separates this from a much larger clone, so it may be a read error. This sequence joins TRBV6-2 or TRBV6-3 and TRBJ2-3; possible D gene TRBD1, 6 bases. Germline assignment: CDR1 MNHEY and CDR2 SVGEGT. Deletions cut 2 bases from V and 7 bases from J, with 19 bases between. This CDR3 contains 16 residues. CDR3 residues: CASSYGTDSWAHTQYF. CDR3 DNA: TGTGCCAGCAGTTACGGTACGGACAGTTGGGCACATACGCAGTATTTT.

The chain joins TRBV20-1 to TRBJ1-2; D gene uncertain. The CDR3 runs to 12 residues. Germline values: CDR1 DFQATT, CDR2 SNEGSKA (reference sequence). V was trimmed by 0 bases and J by 4 bases, leaving 6 bases between them. CDR3 in DNA: TGCAGTGCTAGAGAGTCAGTCTATGGCTACACCTTC. It yields the protein CSARESVYGYTF.

The chain employs TRBV28 and TRBJ1-2; 10 bases map to TRBD1. The CDR3 sequence is 15 residues long. CDR1 and CDR2 from the germline V gene are MDHEN and SYDVKM. Trimming removed 8 bases from V and 0 bases from J; junction bases left unmatched: 6. This CDR3 is CASGDRGRANYGYTF. For the CDR3, the DNA is TGTGCCAGCGGAGACAGGGGGCGCGCTAACTATGGCTACACCTTC.

The rearrangement joins TRBV11-2 to TRBJ2-3; a weak D match, TRBD2 (5 bases). The ends were cut back, 5 bases at V and 6 bases at J, with 15 bases in the middle. Germline CDR1 SGHAT, CDR2 FQNNGV. The CDR3 length is 14 residues. This chain's CDR3 is CASSPIRGQDTQYF. For the CDR3, the DNA is TGTGCCAGCAGCCCAATTCGAGGGCAGGATACGCAGTATTTT.

The chain employs TRBV27 and TRBJ2-7; D is uncertain. Germline assignment: CDR1 MNHEY and CDR2 SMNVEV (reference sequence). This CDR3 is 17 amino acids long. Trimming took off 2 bases at V and 4 bases at J, with 21 bases between the two ends. The CDR3 is CASSLPLPDCRVYEQYF. Here the CDR3 DNA reads TGTGCCAGCAGTTTACCCCTTCCCGACTGCCGGGTATACGAGCAGTACTTC.